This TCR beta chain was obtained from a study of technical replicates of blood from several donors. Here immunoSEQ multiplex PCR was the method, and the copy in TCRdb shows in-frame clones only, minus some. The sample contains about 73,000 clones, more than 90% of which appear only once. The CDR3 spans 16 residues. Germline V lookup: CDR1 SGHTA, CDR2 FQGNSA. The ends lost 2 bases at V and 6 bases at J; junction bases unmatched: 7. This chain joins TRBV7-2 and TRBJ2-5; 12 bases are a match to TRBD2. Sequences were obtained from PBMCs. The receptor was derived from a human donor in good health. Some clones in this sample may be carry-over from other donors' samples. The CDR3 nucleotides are TGTGCCAGCAGCTTAACTACTAGCGGGGGGATCAAGACCCAGTACTTC. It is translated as CASSLTTSGGIKTQYF.